The TCR beta chain described here comes from a study of cytomegalovirus exposure and HLA in healthy donors. PCR involved 60 Vbeta and 13 Jbeta primers. The table came from immunoSEQ multiplex PCR; TCRdb's copy has only in-frame clones and leaves some out. The table shows around 140,000 clones, with 80% occurring only once. This receptor was taken from a man in his forties in good health and CMV-seronegative. Source material: PBMCs.

Written as DNA, the CDR3 is TGCGCCAGCAGCCCAACTTGGACAGGGGGCCTTACTCTCCCTGAAGCTTTCTTT. Protein product: CASSPTWTGGLTLPEAFF. The V gene is TRBV5-1, the J gene TRBJ1-1; 11 positions agree with TRBD1. J lost 6 bases, V lost 4 bases, and 17 bases had no gene match. Germline V CDR1 and CDR2: SGHRS, YFSETQ. There are 18 residues in the CDR3.